Sequencing of this T cell receptor (beta chain) was carried out in a study of regulatory T cells in long-lasting Graves disease. Points on this clonotype: Its antigen is currently unknown.

General study points: Favored usage of TRBV28, TRBJ1-2 and TRBJ2-5 was recorded in persistent disease.

CDR3 regions were amplified by Arm-PCR using iRepertoire HTBI primers to build TCR beta libraries. TCRdb re-called the multiplex PCR reads with MiXCR, one entry per CDR3 protein. The table records 250,000 to 300,000 distinct CDR3 sequences, under 20% of them present only once. CDR1 and CDR2 (germline): MNHEY, SVGEGT. CDR3 length: 14 amino acids. V was clipped by 6 bases and J by 1 base, with 12 bases between them. As for time point: newly diagnosed GD, antithyroid drugs for less than 3 months. Scientists built the TCR library using RNA that was extracted from PBMCs. These data also featured in a second study, about T cells in Graves' hyperthyroidism and ophthalmopathy.

The sample here was peripheral blood mononuclear cells (PBMCs), taken at new diagnosis, from a patient treated with antithyroid drugs. The V call is TRBV6-2 or TRBV6-3, the J call TRBJ1-2; the D is unclear. The receptor comes from a woman in her 30s with Graves disease. Here the CDR3 reads CASSYGEVNYGYTF. The CDR3 DNA reads as TGTGCCAGCAGCTACGGGGAGGTTAACTATGGCTACACCTTC.